This entry features one T cell receptor (beta chain) sequence. The entry originates in a study of blood T cells in healthy people across ages. A second about 7 to 12 cycle PCR used barcoded and J-beta primers. MiXCR was run by TCRdb on the 5' RACE reads, yielding one entry per CDR3 protein. The sample records roughly 800,000 distinct CDR3 sequences, about 62% being singletons. Input material: blood. The receptor's source is a man aged 30 to 45 in good health.

CDR3 in DNA: TGTGCCACCAGCGGGGGGGCAGCAGATACGCAGTATTTT. Its translation is CATSGGAADTQYF. This chain joins TRBV15 and TRBJ2-3, with D possibly being TRBD2 (7 bases). Trimming pared 5 bases from V and 4 bases from J, leaving 10 bases between. The CDR3 length is 13 residues. Germline V gene sequence: CDR1 LNHNV, CDR2 YYDKDF (reference sequence).